Sequencing of this T cell receptor beta chain was carried out in a study of Graves' ophthalmopathy and Graves' hyperthyroidism. Turning to the study itself: The collection of peripheral blood took place at initial diagnosis, before any treatment. Study-wide results and caveats: Among thyroid clonotypes expanded above 0.001 frequency, most also appeared in blood.

The CDR3 sequence is 11 residues long. Germline CDR1 is SQVTM and CDR2 is ANQGSEA. Trimming stripped 8 bases from V and 0 bases from J, with 7 bases between. RNA transcripts provided the template for amplifying TCR beta CDR3 regions. Second-round multiplex PCR came after a first-round RT-PCR that employed HTBI primers. TCRdb used MiXCR to reprocess the multiplex PCR reads, holding one entry per CDR3 protein. The repertoire holds 660,000 or so distinct CDR3 sequences, with under 50% as singletons. This clonotype was recorded once. The antigen is undetermined. This receptor was obtained from an adult man with Graves' ophthalmopathy. The sequenced material came from peripheral blood. V and J are TRBV29-1 and TRBJ1-1; D remains unclear. The CDR3 region is CSFNLNTEAFF. CDR3 sequence (DNA): TGCAGCTTCAACCTGAACACTGAAGCTTTCTTT.